This is a list of T cell receptor beta chains from one sample in a study of blood T cell repertoires in COVID-19. Repertoires were generated with immunoSEQ multiplex PCR, while TCRdb's copy carries only in-frame clones and drops some. The data show roughly 300,000 clones, just over 85% seen once. The material sequenced was PBMCs or T cells enriched from blood (not recorded which). These receptors originate from a woman between 40 and 50 years old with acute COVID-19. The conserved cysteine and the conserved F or W are not part of the CDR3 here. The order of the fields is J gene, V gene, CDR3 protein.

TRBJ1-6 TRBV19 ASSPGTGKNSPLH
TRBJ2-3 TRBV18 ASSPGRDTQY
TRBJ2-7 TRBV28 ASSYPQEGPYEQY
TRBJ2-3 TRBV11-1 ASSSSETGDTQY
TRBJ1-2 TRBV4-1 ASSQREVFYGYT
TRBJ2-1 TRBV5-4 ASSRGGSIYNEQF
TRBJ2-7 TRBV11-2 ASSLADISYEQY
TRBJ2-4 TRBV18 ASSPPSRGIQTRDIQY
TRBJ2-2 TRBV6-2/TRBV6-3 ASSHGSAGELF
TRBJ2-5 TRBV14 ASSQQRRRRQQETQY